A single sample gave rise to the 12 T cell receptor beta chains below, sequenced in a study of long-term antiretroviral therapy in people with HIV. Survey level was the resolution at which the v3.0 immunoSEQ assay ran. Repertoires were generated with immunoSEQ multiplex PCR, while TCRdb's copy carries only in-frame clones and drops some. The sample has 7,200 or so clones, 65% to 80% seen once; the top ten hold around a sixth. This sample comprised unsorted PBMCs, obtained approximately eleven months before starting antiretroviral therapy. These TCRs come from a man aged 40-49 years with HIV.

This clone was seen a handful of times. The gene calls are TRBV19 and TRBJ1-6, with TRBD1 identical over 7 bases. The germline CDR1 and CDR2 sequences are LNHDA and SQIVND (reference sequence). Trimming removed 5 bases from V and 7 bases from J; junction bases left unmatched: 5. This CDR3 spans 14 amino acids. The DNA for the CDR3 is TGTGCCAGTAGTTCCGGGACAGCAAATTCACCCCTCCACTTT. It codes for CASSSGTANSPLHF.

The rearrangement uses TRBV5-6 and TRBJ2-7; 9 bases line up with TRBD1. CDR3 length: 13 amino acids. Unmatched junction bases numbered 8, after V lost 3 bases and J lost 10 bases. The germline CDR1 and CDR2 sequences are SGHDT and YYEEEE. CDR3 loop: CASSSRDREEQYF. The DNA of the CDR3 is TGTGCCAGCAGCTCCCGGGACAGGGAGGAACAGTACTTC. The entire variable domain, with the rest obtained from reference TRBV5-6 and TRBJ2-7, is as follows: DAGVTQSPTHLIKTRGQQVTLRCSPKSGHDTVSWYQQALGQGPQFIFQYYEEEERQRGNFPDRFSGHQFPNYSSELNVNALLLGDSALYLCASSSRDREEQYFGPGTRLTVT.

This clone has just one count. The chain couples TRBV15 to TRBJ2-7, with D unresolved. V lost 0 bases and J lost 5, with 11 bases in between. From germline, CDR1 is LNHNV and CDR2 YYDKDF (reference sequence). This CDR3 has 14 amino acids. This CDR3 is CATSRDKGSNEQYF. In DNA form, the CDR3 reads TGTGCCACCAGCAGAGATAAGGGAAGCAACGAGCAGTACTTC.

By frequency in the sample, this clone is medium-sized. The J gene is TRBJ2-7, the V gene TRBV15; D might be TRBD1 or TRBD2, each matching 5 bases. With 0 bases removed from V and 6 bases from J, the gap between germline ends came to 6 bases. The CDR3 consists of 12 residues. Germline V gives CDR1 LNHNV, CDR2 YYDKDF (reference sequence). This CDR3 is CATSRDGGEQYF. In DNA, the CDR3 is TGTGCCACCAGCAGAGATGGGGGCGAGCAGTACTTC.

The chain is built from TRBV30 and TRBJ2-2; 12 bases agree with TRBD2. Per germline, CDR1 GTSNPN and CDR2 SVGIG (reference sequence). J lost 1 base, V lost 1 base, and 7 bases had no gene match. CDR3 length equals 18 residues. For the CDR3, the DNA is TGTGCCTGGAGTGCCTCTAGCGGGGGGGCCGGGAACACCGGGGAGCTGTTTTTT. Its translation is CAWSASSGGAGNTGELFF.

This clone is medium-sized. At the DNA level, this CDR3 is encoded by other sequences in the same sample as well. The rearrangement uses TRBV11-2 and TRBJ1-4; no reliable D call. This CDR3 is 11 amino acids long. Trimming stripped 1 base from V and 8 bases from J, with 2 bases between. From germline, CDR1 is SGHAT and CDR2 FQNNGV. CDR3 bases: TGTGCCAGCAGCTTAGGGGAAAAACTGTTTTTT. Its protein product is CASSLGEKLFF.

This sequence joins TRBV5-4 and TRBJ1-2; 7 bases match TRBD1. V lost 4 bases, J lost 4 bases, and 7 bases stayed unmatched. Germline CDR1 SGHNT, CDR2 YYREEE (reference sequence). CDR3 size: 14 residues. The CDR3 region is CASSPAGGPYGYTF. In DNA, the CDR3 is TGTGCCAGCAGCCCAGCAGGGGGTCCCTATGGCTACACCTTC.

This rearrangement joins TRBV23-1 to TRBJ2-7, with TRBD2 matching 9 bases. TRBV23-1 is an ORF; its function is uncertain. V shed 6 bases and J 5 bases; nucleotides not matched to a gene: 17. This CDR3 has 17 residues. CDR3 sequence reads: CASSPHRVRGGPNEQYF. CDR3 bases: TGCGCCAGCAGCCCCCATCGTGTGCGGGGGGGCCCAAACGAGCAGTACTTC.

The chain carries TRBV12-5 and TRBJ1-1; TRBD1 aligns across 7 bases. From germline, CDR1 is LGHNT and CDR2 FRNRAP. After removal of 7 bases from V and 3 bases from J, the junction contained 8 bases not matched to a gene. CDR3 length equals 14 residues. CDR3: CASARGQPYTEAFF. The CDR3 bases are TGTGCTAGTGCCAGGGGACAGCCCTACACTGAAGCTTTCTTT.

The chain links TRBV9 to TRBJ1-6; D is possibly TRBD1 (5 bases). Trimming removed 2 bases at V and 0 bases at J, with 12 bases between. The CDR3 covers 17 residues. CDR1 and CDR2 (germline): SGDLS, YYNGEE. The CDR3 region is CASSVGTVSSYNSPLHF. For the CDR3, the DNA is TGTGCCAGCAGCGTGGGGACGGTGAGCTCCTATAATTCACCCCTCCACTTT.

The rearrangement links TRBV5-1 to TRBJ2-1; a weak D match, TRBD1 (6 bases). Deletions cut 4 bases from V and 0 bases from J, with 14 bases between. CDR1 and CDR2 from the germline V gene are SGHRS and YFSETQ. This CDR3 is 16 amino acids long. The CDR3 DNA reads TGCGCCAGCAGCCCAGGACAGACCGACTCCTACAATGAGCAGTTCTTC. Its translation: CASSPGQTDSYNEQFF.

V and J are TRBV7-2 and TRBJ2-3, with 11 bases that match TRBD2. CDR3 length: 16 amino acids. Trimming removed 3 bases from V and 5 bases from J; junction bases left unmatched: 7. Germline CDR1 reads SGHTA; CDR2 reads FQGNSA. The CDR3 nucleotides are TGTGCCAGCAGCTTTCTTAGCGGGGGGGCCGGAGATACGCAGTATTTT. Residues: CASSFLSGGAGDTQYF.